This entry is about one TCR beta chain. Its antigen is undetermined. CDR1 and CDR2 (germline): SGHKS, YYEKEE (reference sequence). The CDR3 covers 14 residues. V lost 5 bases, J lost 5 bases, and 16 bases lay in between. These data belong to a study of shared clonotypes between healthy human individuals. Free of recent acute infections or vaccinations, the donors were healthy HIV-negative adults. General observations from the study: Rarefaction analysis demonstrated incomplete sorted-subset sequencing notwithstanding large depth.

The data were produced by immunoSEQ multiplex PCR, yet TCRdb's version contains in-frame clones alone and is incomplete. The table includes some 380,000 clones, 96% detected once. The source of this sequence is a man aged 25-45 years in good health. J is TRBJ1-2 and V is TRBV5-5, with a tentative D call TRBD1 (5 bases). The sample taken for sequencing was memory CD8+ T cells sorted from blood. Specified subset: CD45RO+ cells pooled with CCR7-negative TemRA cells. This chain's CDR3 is CASRTPGREYGYTF. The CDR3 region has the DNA TGTGCCAGCAGGACCCCGGGACGGGAGTATGGCTACACCTTC.